What follows are 6 T cell receptor beta chains derived from one specimen sequenced in a study of Tregs in tolerant kidney transplant recipients. The protocol was immunoSEQ multiplex PCR, while the TCRdb copy is restricted to in-frame clones and leaves out a portion. The sample includes tens of thousands of clones, less than 90% of them seen just once. Material for sequencing was CD4+ T cells from blood. All receptors derive from a human donor in good health.

J is TRBJ2-5 and V is TRBV7-6; maybe TRBD1 (5 bases). Germline CDR1 and CDR2: SGHVS and FNYEAQ. This CDR3 region has 15 residues. The ends were cut back, 2 bases at V and 5 bases at J, with 15 bases in the middle. CDR3 nucleotides: TGTGCCAGCAGCTTACTACTTCAGGGTAGGGAGACCCAGTACTTC. Amino acid sequence: CASSLLLQGRETQYF.

For this clone: This CDR3 is missing its conserved last phenylalanine or tryptophan, likely due to a read error. The rearrangement links TRBV6-5 to TRBJ1-2; no reliable D call. The length of the CDR3 is 15 residues. Germline values: CDR1 MNHEY, CDR2 SVGAGI. V was cut by 2 bases and J by 2 bases, with 12 bases left in between. The CDR3 sequence: CASSYLDPGNYGYTL. CDR3 DNA: TGTGCCAGCAGTTACCTTGACCCAGGCAACTATGGCTACACCCTC.

This clone was found a few times. The rearrangement joins TRBV5-1 to TRBJ2-7; a possible D gene is TRBD1 (6 bases). The CDR3 is 14 residues long. Deletions cut 0 bases from V and 6 bases from J, with 13 bases between. Germline V lookup: CDR1 SGHRS, CDR2 YFSETQ. CDR3 DNA sequence: TGCGCCAGCAGCTTGGGGGCGCAGGGGATCGAGCAGTACTTC. As protein: CASSLGAQGIEQYF.

V is TRBV30 and J is TRBJ1-5; D possibly corresponds to TRBD1 (5 bases). V was shortened by 1 base and J by 5 bases, with 9 bases between the two germline ends. The CDR3 consists of 13 residues. In germline, CDR1 is GTSNPN, CDR2 SVGIG (reference sequence). The CDR3 DNA follows: TGTGCCTGGAGTGGGCAGGGCTATCAGCCCCAGCATTTT. It yields the protein CAWSGQGYQPQHF.

This chain uses TRBV9 with TRBJ2-2; 7 bases are a match to TRBD1. Germline loops: CDR1 SGDLS, CDR2 YYNGEE. This CDR3 has 16 residues. J was trimmed by 0 bases and V by 0 bases; bases with no gene match: 2. CDR3 nucleotides: TGTGCCAGCAGCGTAGGAGGGGGCGCGAACACCGGGGAGCTGTTTTTT. Its translation: CASSVGGGANTGELFF.

V usage is TRBV6-5 and J usage is TRBJ2-7; possibly TRBD1 for D (6 bases). Germline V gene lookup returns CDR1 MNHEY and CDR2 SVGAGI. Trimming removed 8 bases at V and 3 bases at J, with 20 bases between. The CDR3 length is 15 residues. CDR3 protein: CASGFRTENFYEQYF. The CDR3 DNA follows: TGTGCCAGCGGATTCCGGACAGAGAATTTCTACGAGCAGTACTTC.